The 12 T cell receptor beta chains reported below all come from one sample, sequenced in a study of T-cell reconstitution after alpha-beta-depleted transplantation in children. TCRbeta library preparation incorporated unique molecular identifiers. TCRdb reprocessed the PCR reads via MiXCR and lists one record per CDR3 protein. The data contain a few hundred thousand distinct CDR3 sequences, about 16% of them singletons. The sequencing here drew on PBMCs, mostly from graft donor cells, taken 360 days after TCRalphabeta/CD19-depleted stem cell transplant. The receptor source for this set is a boy in the first two years of life who had a stem cell transplant for Wiskott-Aldrich syndrome, so the T cells may come from the graft donor.

In its sample, this clonotype was seen a few times. This rearrangement joins TRBV28 to TRBJ2-1; D may be TRBD2 (6 bases). The germline gives CDR1 MDHEN, CDR2 SYDVKM. The CDR3 loop spans 14 amino acids. V was shortened by 5 bases and J by 9 bases, with 17 bases between the two germline ends. CDR3 loop: CASSPNLLAGEQFF. CDR3 in DNA: TGTGCCAGCAGTCCTAACTTACTAGCTGGTGAGCAGTTCTTC.

The chain recombines TRBV20-1 with TRBJ2-7, with 8 bases matching TRBD1. Trimming took 3 bases from V and 2 from J; bases not matched to a gene: 12. Germline CDR1 and CDR2: DFQATT and SNEGSKA (reference sequence). This CDR3 contains 16 residues. CDR3 nucleotides: TGCAGTGCTAGGACCCCCGGGACAGGCCGCCCCTACGAGCAGTACTTC. It encodes CSARTPGTGRPYEQYF.

The V gene is TRBV18, the J gene TRBJ2-1, with a tentative D call TRBD2 (5 bases). In germline, CDR1 is KGHSH, CDR2 LQKENI. CDR3 length: 14 residues. V gave up 2 bases and J gave up 3 bases, with 8 bases separating them. In DNA form, the CDR3 reads TGTGCCAGCTCACCAACGGGAATCTACAATGAGCAGTTCTTC. Encoded protein: CASSPTGIYNEQFF.

The genes are TRBV20-1 and TRBJ1-5; no reliable D call. The CDR3 loop spans 11 amino acids. V lost 7 bases to trimming and J lost 0 bases, with 4 bases between them. CDR1 and CDR2 (germline): DFQATT, SNEGSKA (reference sequence). CDR3: CSVGSNQPQHF. CDR3 nucleotides: TGCAGTGTCGGTAGCAATCAGCCCCAGCATTTT.

The chain joins TRBV20-1 to TRBJ2-7; 8 bases map to TRBD1. Germline CDR1 reads DFQATT; CDR2 reads SNEGSKA (reference sequence). This CDR3 comprises 12 residues. V shed 3 bases and J 7 bases; nucleotides not matched to a gene: 5. CDR3 nucleotide sequence: TGCAGTGCTAGGGGACAGGCTGGGGAGCAGTACTTC. Translated: CSARGQAGEQYF.

V gene TRBV21-1 combines with J gene TRBJ2-1; the table gives TRBD1 as D, unverified against the DNA. TRBV21-1 is reported as a pseudogene. This CDR3 has 16 amino acids. The DNA for the CDR3 is TGTGCCAGCAGCAAAGTTGGGGGACCGACCTACAATGAGCAGTTCTTC. Its translation: CASSKVGGPTYNEQFF.

In its sample, this clonotype was seen many times. The chain couples TRBV10-2 to TRBJ2-5; D is ambiguous. Germline V CDR1 and CDR2: WSHSY, SAAADI. This CDR3 spans 12 amino acids. V was shortened by 8 bases and J by 5 bases, with 12 bases between the two germline ends. In DNA form, the CDR3 reads TGCGCCAGCGGGGATAAGATCGAGACCCAGTACTTC. As protein: CASGDKIETQYF.

This rearrangement joins TRBV5-1 to TRBJ2-1; 11 bases map to TRBD2. Per germline, CDR1 SGHRS and CDR2 YFSETQ. V lost 2 bases, J lost 6 bases, and 7 bases stayed unmatched. This CDR3 spans 16 amino acids. The CDR3 loop reads CASSLKLAGDFNEQFF. In DNA form, the CDR3 reads TGCGCCAGCAGCTTAAAACTAGCGGGAGATTTCAATGAGCAGTTCTTC.

The chain joins TRBV15 to TRBJ2-3; D call uncertain. Trimming removed 1 base at V and 5 bases at J, with 4 bases between. The CDR3 totals 12 residues. Germline values: CDR1 LNHNV, CDR2 YYDKDF (reference sequence). The CDR3, as DNA: TGTGCCACCAGCAGAGTCGAAGATACGCAGTATTTT. Protein: CATSRVEDTQYF.

DNA of the CDR3: TGTGCCAGCAGCGCCAGGAGACCCCAGGAGACCCAGTACTTC. This sequence encodes CASSARRPQETQYF. The chain employs TRBV6-1 and TRBJ2-5, with D unresolved. The CDR3 is 14 residues long. V gave up 6 bases and J gave up 5 bases, with 16 bases separating them. CDR1 and CDR2 from the germline V gene are MNHNS and SASEGT.

The J gene is TRBJ2-5, the V gene TRBV7-9, with 8 bases fitting TRBD1. CDR3 length: 14 residues. Germline trimming cut 6 bases from V and 5 bases from J; bases unmatched to any gene: 8. The germline V gene encodes CDR1 SEHNR and CDR2 FQNEAQ (reference sequence). The CDR3 region has the DNA TGTGCCAGCAGTTCTACAGGGGGTGGTGAGACCCAGTACTTC. It yields the protein CASSSTGGGETQYF.

Ten or more counts support this clonotype. The chain couples TRBV12-3 or TRBV12-4 to TRBJ2-3; 10 bases are shared with TRBD2. The CDR3 consists of 15 residues. After removal of 6 bases from V and 0 bases from J, the junction contained 3 bases not matched to a gene. The CDR3 is CASSYSGRSTDTQYF. The CDR3 nucleotides read TGTGCCAGCAGCTATAGCGGGAGGAGCACAGATACGCAGTATTTT.